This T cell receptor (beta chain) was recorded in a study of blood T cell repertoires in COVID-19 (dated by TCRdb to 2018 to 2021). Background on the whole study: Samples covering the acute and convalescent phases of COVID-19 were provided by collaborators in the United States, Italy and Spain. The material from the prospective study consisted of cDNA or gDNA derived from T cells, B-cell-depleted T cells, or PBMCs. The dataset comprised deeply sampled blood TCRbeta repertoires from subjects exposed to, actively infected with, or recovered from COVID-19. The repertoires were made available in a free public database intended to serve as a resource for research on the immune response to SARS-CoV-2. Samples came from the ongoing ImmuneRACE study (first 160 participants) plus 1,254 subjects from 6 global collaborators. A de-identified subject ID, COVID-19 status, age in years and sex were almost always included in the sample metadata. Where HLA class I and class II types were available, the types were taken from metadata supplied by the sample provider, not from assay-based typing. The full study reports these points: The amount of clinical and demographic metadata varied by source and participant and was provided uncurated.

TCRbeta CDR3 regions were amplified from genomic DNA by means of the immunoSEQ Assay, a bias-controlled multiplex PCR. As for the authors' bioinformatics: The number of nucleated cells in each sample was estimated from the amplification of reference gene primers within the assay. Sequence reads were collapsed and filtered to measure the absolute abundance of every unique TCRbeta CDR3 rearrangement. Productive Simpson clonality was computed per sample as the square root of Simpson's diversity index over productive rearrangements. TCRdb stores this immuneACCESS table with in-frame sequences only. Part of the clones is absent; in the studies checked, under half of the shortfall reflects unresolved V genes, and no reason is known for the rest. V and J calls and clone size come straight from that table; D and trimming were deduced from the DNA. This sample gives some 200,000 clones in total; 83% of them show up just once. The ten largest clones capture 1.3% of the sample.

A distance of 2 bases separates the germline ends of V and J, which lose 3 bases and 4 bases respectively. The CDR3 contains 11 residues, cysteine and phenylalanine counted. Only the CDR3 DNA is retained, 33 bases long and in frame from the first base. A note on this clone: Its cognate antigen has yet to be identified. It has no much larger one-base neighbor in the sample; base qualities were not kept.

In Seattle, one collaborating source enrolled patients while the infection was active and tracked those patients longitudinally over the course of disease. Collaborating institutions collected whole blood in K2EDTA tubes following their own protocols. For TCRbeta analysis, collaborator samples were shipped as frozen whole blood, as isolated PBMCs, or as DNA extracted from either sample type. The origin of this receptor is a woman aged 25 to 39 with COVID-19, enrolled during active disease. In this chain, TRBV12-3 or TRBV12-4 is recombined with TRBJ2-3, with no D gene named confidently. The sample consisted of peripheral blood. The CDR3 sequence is CASSFSDTQYF. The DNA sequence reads TGTGCCAGCAGTTTCTCAGATACGCAGTATTTT.